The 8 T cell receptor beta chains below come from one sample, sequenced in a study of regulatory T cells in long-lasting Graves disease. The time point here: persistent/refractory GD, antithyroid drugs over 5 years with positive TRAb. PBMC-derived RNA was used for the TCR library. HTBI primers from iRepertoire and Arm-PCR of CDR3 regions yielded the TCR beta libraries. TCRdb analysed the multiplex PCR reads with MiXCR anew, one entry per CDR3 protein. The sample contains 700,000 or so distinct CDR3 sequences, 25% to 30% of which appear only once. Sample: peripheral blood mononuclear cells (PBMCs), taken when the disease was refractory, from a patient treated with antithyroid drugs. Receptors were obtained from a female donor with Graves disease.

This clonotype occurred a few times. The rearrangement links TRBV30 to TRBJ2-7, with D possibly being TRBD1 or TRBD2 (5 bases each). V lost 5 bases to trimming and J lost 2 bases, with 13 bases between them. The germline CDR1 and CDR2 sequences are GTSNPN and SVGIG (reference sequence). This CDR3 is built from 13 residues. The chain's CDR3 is CAWGDGATYEQYF. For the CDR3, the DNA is TGTGCCTGGGGGGACGGGGCCACCTACGAGCAGTACTTC.

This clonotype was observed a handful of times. The CDR3 region is CASSSRQGFEWNSPLHF. CDR3 bases: TGCGCCAGCAGCTCCCGACAGGGATTCGAATGGAATTCACCCCTCCACTTT. The J gene is TRBJ1-6, the V gene TRBV5-1; 7 nucleotides agree with TRBD1. The junction had 13 bases not matched to a gene; V was cut back by 3 bases and J by 7 bases. This CDR3 is built from 17 residues. Germline lookup yields CDR1 SGHRS and CDR2 YFSETQ.

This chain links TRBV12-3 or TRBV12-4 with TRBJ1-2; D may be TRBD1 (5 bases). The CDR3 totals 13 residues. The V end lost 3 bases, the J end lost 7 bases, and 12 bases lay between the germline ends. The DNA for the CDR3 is TGTGCCAGCAGTTTTAACTCCGGGGCTGGCTACACCTTC. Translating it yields CASSFNSGAGYTF.

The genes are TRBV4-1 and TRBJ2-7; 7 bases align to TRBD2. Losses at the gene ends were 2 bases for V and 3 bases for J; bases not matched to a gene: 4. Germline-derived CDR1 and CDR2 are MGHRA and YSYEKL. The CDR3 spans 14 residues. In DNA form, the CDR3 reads TGCGCCAGCAGCCAAACAGGACTAGTCTACGAGCAGTACTTC. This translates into CASSQTGLVYEQYF.

The CDR3 loop reads CASSSPGQGANEQYF. The DNA of the CDR3 is TGCGCCAGCAGCTCCCCGGGACAGGGGGCGAACGAGCAGTACTTC. This chain connects TRBV5-1 to TRBJ2-7; 12 bases line up with TRBD1. Germline trimming cut 3 bases from V and 5 bases from J; bases unmatched to any gene: 6. The CDR3 is made up of 15 amino acids. Germline CDR1 reads SGHRS; CDR2 reads YFSETQ.

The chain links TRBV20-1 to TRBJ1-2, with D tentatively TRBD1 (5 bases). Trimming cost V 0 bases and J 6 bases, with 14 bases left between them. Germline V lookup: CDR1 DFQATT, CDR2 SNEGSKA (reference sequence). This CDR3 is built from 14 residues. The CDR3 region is CSARDSPGRDGYTF. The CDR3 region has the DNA TGCAGTGCTAGAGATTCTCCGGGGCGGGATGGCTACACCTTC.

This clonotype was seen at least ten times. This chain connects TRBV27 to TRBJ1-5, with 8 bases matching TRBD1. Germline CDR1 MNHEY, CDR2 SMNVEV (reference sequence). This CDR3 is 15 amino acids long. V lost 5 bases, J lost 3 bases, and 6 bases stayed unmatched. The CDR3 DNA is TGTGCCAGCAGTCAACAGGGGGTCGCCAATCAGCCCCAGCATTTT. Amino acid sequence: CASSQQGVANQPQHF.

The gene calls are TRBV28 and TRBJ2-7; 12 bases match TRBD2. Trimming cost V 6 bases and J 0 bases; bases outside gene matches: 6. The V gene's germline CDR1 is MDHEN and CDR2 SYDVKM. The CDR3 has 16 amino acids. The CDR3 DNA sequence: TGTGCCAGCAGCGCCGGGACTAGCGGGTACTCCTACGAGCAGTACTTC. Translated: CASSAGTSGYSYEQYF.